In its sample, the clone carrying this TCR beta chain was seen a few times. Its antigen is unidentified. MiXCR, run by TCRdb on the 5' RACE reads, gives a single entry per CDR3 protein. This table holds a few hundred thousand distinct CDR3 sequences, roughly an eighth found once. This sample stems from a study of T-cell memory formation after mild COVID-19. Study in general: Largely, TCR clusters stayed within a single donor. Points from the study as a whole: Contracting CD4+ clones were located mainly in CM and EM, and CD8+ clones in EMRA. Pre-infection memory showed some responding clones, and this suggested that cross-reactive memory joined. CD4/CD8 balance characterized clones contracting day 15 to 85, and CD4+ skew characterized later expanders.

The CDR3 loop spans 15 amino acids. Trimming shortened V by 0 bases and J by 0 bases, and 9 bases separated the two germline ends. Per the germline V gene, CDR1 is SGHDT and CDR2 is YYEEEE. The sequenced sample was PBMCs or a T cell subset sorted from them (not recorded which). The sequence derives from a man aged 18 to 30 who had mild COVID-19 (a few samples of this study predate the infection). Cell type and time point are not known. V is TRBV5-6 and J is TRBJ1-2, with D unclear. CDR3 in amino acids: CASSLGQTSNYGYTF. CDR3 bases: TGTGCCAGCAGCTTGGGGCAGACCTCTAACTATGGCTACACCTTC.